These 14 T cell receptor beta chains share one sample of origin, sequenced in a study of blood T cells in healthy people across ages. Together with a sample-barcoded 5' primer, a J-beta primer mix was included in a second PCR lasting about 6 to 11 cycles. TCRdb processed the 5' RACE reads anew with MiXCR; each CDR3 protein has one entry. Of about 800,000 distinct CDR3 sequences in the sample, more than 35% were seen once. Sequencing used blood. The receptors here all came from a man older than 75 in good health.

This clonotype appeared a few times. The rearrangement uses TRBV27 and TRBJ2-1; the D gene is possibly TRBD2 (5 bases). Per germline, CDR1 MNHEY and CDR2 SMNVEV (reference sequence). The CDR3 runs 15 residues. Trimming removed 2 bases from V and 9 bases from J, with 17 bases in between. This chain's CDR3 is CASSLMWELQGEQFF. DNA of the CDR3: TGTGCCAGCAGTTTAATGTGGGAGTTACAAGGTGAGCAGTTCTTC.

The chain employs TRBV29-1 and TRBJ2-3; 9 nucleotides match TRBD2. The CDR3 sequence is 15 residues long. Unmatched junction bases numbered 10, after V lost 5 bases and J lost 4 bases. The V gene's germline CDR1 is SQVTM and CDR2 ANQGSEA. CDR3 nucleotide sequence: TGCAGCGTTAGAACCAGCGGGAGGAGGGCAGATACGCAGTATTTT. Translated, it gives CSVRTSGRRADTQYF.

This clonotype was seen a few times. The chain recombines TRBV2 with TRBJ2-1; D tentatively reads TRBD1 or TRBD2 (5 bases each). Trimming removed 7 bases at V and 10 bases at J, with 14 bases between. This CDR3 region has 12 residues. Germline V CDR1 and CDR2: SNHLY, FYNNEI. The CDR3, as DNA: TGTGCCAGCACTGGGGGACCCCAAGAGCAGTTCTTC. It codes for CASTGGPQEQFF.

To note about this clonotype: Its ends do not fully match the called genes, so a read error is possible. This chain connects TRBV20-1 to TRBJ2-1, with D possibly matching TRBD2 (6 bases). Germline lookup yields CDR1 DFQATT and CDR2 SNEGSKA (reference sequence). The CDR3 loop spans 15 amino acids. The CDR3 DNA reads TGCAGTGCAAGAGAGGGGCGGGGCCACCCCAATGAGCAGTTCTTC. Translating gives CSAREGRGHPNEQFF.

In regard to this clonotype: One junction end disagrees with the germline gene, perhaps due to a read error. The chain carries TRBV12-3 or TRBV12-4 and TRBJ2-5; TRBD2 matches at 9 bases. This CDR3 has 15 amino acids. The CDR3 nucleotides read TGTGCCAGCAGTTTAGGAGCGGGGGGCCAAGAGGCCCAGTACTTC. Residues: CASSLGAGGQEAQYF.

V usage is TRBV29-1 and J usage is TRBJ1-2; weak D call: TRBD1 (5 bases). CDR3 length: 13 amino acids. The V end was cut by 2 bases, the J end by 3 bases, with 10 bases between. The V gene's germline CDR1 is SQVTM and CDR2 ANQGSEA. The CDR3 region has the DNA TGCAGCGTTGAAAGCAGGGAGGACTATGGCTACACCTTC. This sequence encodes CSVESREDYGYTF.

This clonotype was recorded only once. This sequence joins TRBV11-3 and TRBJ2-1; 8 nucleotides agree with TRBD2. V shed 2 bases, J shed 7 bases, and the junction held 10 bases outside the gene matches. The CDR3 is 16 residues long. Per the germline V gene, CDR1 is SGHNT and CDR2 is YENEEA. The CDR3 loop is CASSLYNVAGTNEQFF. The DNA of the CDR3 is TGTGCCAGCAGCTTATATAACGTAGCGGGGACAAATGAGCAGTTCTTC.

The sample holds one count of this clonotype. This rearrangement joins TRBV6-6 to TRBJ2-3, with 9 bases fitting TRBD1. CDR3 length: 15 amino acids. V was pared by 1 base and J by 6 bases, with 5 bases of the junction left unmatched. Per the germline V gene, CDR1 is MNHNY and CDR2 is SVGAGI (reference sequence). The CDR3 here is CASSYYRGRVDTQYF. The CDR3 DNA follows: TGTGCCAGCAGTTACTACAGGGGGCGCGTGGATACGCAGTATTTT.

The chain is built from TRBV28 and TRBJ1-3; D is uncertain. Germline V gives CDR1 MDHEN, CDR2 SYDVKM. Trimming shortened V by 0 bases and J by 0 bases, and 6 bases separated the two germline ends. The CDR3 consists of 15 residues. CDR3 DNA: TGTGCCAGCAGTTTATGGACGACCTCTGGAAACACCATATATTTT. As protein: CASSLWTTSGNTIYF.

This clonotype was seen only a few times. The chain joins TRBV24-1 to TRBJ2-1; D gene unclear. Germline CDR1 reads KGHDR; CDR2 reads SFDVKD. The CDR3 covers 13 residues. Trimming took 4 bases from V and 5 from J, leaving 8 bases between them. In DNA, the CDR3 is TGTGCCACCAGTGACCCTGGGCACAATGAGCAGTTCTTC. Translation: CATSDPGHNEQFF.

CDR3 DNA: TGCAGTGCTGAAAGCGGGTACACAGATACGCAGTATTTT. This translates into CSAESGYTDTQYF. The V call is TRBV20-1, the J call TRBJ2-3; weak D call: TRBD2 (6 bases). CDR1 is DFQATT, CDR2 SNEGSKA, per germline (reference sequence). Trimming removed 5 bases at V and 2 bases at J, with 11 bases between. CDR3 size: 13 residues.

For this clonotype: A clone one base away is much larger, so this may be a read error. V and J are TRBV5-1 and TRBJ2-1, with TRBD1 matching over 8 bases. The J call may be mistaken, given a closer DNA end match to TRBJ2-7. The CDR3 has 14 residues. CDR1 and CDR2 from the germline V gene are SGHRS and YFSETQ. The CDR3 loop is CASSPGTGPNEQYF. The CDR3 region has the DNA TGCGCCAGCAGCCCAGGGACAGGCCCGAATGAGCAGTACTTC.

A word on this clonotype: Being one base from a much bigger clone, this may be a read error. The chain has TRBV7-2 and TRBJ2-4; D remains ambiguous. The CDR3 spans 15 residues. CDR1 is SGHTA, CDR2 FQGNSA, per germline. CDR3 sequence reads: CASSLDIIAKNIEYF. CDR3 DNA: TGTGCCAGCAGCTTAGACATCATAGCCAAAAACATTGAGTACTTC.

The CDR3 reads CASSLMTGVIYEQYF. The CDR3 nucleotides are TGTGCCAGCAGCTTGATGACAGGGGTCATATACGAGCAGTACTTC. This rearrangement joins TRBV5-6 to TRBJ2-5, with TRBD1 identical over 8 bases. The end of the DNA is better explained by TRBJ2-7, so the J call may be wrong. The CDR3 is made up of 15 amino acids. Germline V gives CDR1 SGHDT, CDR2 YYEEEE.